This T cell receptor beta chain was captured by sequencing in a study of molecular identifiers for immune sequencing clone quantification. MiXCR, run by TCRdb on the PCR reads, gives a single entry per CDR3 protein. The profile shows under 600,000 distinct CDR3 sequences, about 25% of them singletons. V gave up 1 base and J gave up 6 bases, with 13 bases separating them. The CDR3 runs 14 residues. Germline V gene lookup returns CDR1 MNHEY and CDR2 SVGAGI. This clonotype was recorded only once. A read error may be the cause here, since a much bigger clone is one base away. The sequence derives from a human donor in good health. Some libraries in this study had Jurkat cell RNA spiked in. The sequenced sample consisted of naive CD8+ T cells from blood, with Jurkat cell RNA spiked in. Subset in this sample: FACS-sorted CD8+CD4-CCR7+CD45RA+ naive T cells. The rearrangement joins TRBV6-5 to TRBJ2-7, with D perhaps TRBD2 (5 bases). The CDR3 is CASSYYARGGEQYF. CDR3 sequence (DNA): TGTGCCAGCAGTTACTATGCGAGAGGAGGCGAGCAGTACTTC.